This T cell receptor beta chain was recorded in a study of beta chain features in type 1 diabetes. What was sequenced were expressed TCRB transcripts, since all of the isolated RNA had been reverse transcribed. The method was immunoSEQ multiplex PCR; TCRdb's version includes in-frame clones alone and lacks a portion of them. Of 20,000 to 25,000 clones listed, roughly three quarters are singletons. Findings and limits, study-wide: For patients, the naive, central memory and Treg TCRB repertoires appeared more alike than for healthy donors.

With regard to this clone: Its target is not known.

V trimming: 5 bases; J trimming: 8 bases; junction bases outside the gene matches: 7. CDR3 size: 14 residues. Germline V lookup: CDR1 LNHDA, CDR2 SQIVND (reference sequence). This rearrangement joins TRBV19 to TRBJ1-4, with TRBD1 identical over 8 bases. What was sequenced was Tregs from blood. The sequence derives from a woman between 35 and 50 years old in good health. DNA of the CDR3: TGTGCCAGTAGTCCCACCCACAGGGGGGAAAAACTGTTTTTT. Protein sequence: CASSPTHRGEKLFF.